The rows below give T cell receptor beta chains drawn from one sample of a study of blood T cell repertoires in COVID-19. Produced via immunoSEQ multiplex PCR; TCRdb's table is partial and in-frame only. The top ten hold less than 8.5% of the sample, which has 150,000 to 200,000 clones, around 82% seen once. The material sequenced was PBMCs or T cells enriched from blood (not recorded which). The receptor source for this set is a middle-aged man who had recovered from COVID-19. CDR3s include the opening cysteine and the closing phenylalanine or tryptophan. D genes are given only for firm matches. Size is omitted from some rows. Given values are once, few, many or a class for expanded clones.

>TRBV12-3/TRBV12-4|TRBJ1-2|-|-|12
TGTGCCAGCTCTACAGGGAGTCTGGTCCTGGCCTTC
CASSTGSLVLAF
>TRBV6-5|TRBJ2-3|-|TRBD1|15
TGTGCCAGCAGTTCTTCCGAGGGGGCCACAGATACGCAGTATTTT
CASSSSEGATDTQYF
>TRBV28|TRBJ1-1|-|-|14
TGTGCCAGCAGTTTTGACGGGAGGGCCACTGAAGCTTTCTTT
CASSFDGRATEAFF
>TRBV19|TRBJ1-2|-|-|15
TGTGCCAGTAGTATAGATGACCGCAGGGGCTATGGCTACACCTTC
CASSIDDRRGYGYTF
>TRBV3-1/TRBV3-2|TRBJ2-7|-|TRBD1|14
TGTGCCAGCAGCCAAAGGGACAGCCAATACGAGCAGTACTTC
CASSQRDSQYEQYF
>TRBV6-5|TRBJ1-1|-|-|15
TGTGCCAGCAGTCGACAGGTTGGTGGTCAGACTGAAGCTTTCTTT
CASSRQVGGQTEAFF
>TRBV4-1|TRBJ1-3|once|-|16
TGCGCCAGCAGCCAACCCTCCTTGGCAGGGGGAAACACCATATATTTT
CASSQPSLAGGNTIYF
>TRBV5-1|TRBJ2-5|once|-|14
TGCGCCAGCAGTAGGGGCATTAGTGGAGAGACCCAGTACTTC
CASSRGISGETQYF
>TRBV3-1/TRBV3-2|TRBJ1-4|-|-|13
TGTGCCAGCAGCCCAACGGCGAGAGGAAAACTGTTTTTT
CASSPTARGKLFF
>TRBV29-1|TRBJ2-7|-|-|13
TGCAGCGTTGAAGATAGCCAGCACTACGAGCAGTACTTC
CSVEDSQHYEQYF
>TRBV13|TRBJ2-3|-|-|15
TGTGCCAGCAGCTTAGAGCCAGGGGGCACAGATACGCAGTATTTT
CASSLEPGGTDTQYF
>TRBV27|TRBJ1-1|-|-|13
TGTGCCAGCAGATTGGCTGCGAACACTGAAGCTTTCTTT
CASRLAANTEAFF
>TRBV28|TRBJ1-6|-|-|11
TGTGCCAGCAGTCAGGGGAGGGCCCTCCACTTT
CASSQGRALHF
>TRBV14|TRBJ1-3|-|-|16
TGTGCCAGCAGCCTACATATCCCAAGCTCTGGAAACACCATATATTTT
CASSLHIPSSGNTIYF
>TRBV4-2|TRBJ2-1|-|TRBD2|20
TGTGCCAGCAGCCAAGATTTGGGACTAGCGGGGGGGCCCCGAATCAATGAGCAGTTCTTC
CASSQDLGLAGGPRINEQFF
>TRBV5-1|TRBJ2-1|once|TRBD1|18
TGCGCCAGCAGCCGTCAACCCGGGACAGGAGTTTCCTACAATGAGCAGTTCTTC
CASSRQPGTGVSYNEQFF
>TRBV5-1|TRBJ1-2|-|-|14
TGCGCCAGCAGCTTGGCAGGTACTGGCTATGGCTACACCTTC
CASSLAGTGYGYTF
>TRBV5-4|TRBJ1-2|few|-|14
TGTGCCAGCAGCATCACTTATACTAACTATGGCTACACCTTC
CASSITYTNYGYTF
>TRBV2|TRBJ1-3|-|-|17
TGTGCCAGCGCACTAAGGGGACACTCCCCAAGAAGAAACACCATATATTTT
CASALRGHSPRRNTIYF
>TRBV29-1|TRBJ2-1|-|-|10
TGCAGCTACAGGGTCAATGAGCAGTTCTTC
CSYRVNEQFF
>TRBV19|TRBJ2-4|-|-|13
TGTGCCAGTAGGGAGGGAGGCAAAAACATTCAGTACTTC
CASREGGKNIQYF
>TRBV7-9|TRBJ2-5|-|TRBD2|16
TGTGCCAGCACCGAATGGGCTAGCGGATACCAAGAGACCCAGTACTTC
CASTEWASGYQETQYF
>TRBV4-2|TRBJ1-4|-|TRBD1|16
TGTGCCAGCAGCCAAGCGACTAACAGGGGTAATGAAAAACTGTTTTTT
CASSQATNRGNEKLFF
>TRBV29-1|TRBJ1-4|-|-|11
TGCAGCGCCCTGGGGGGAGGAGAACTGTTTTTT
CSALGGGELFF
>TRBV4-1|TRBJ1-5|-|-|17
TGCGCCAGCAGTTTTTCTTTCGCGGGGGTTGGAAATCAGCCCCAGCATTTT
CASSFSFAGVGNQPQHF
>TRBV9|TRBJ1-1|many|-|14
TGTGCCAGCAGCGTAGGCAGGGTGAACACTGAAGCTTTCTTT
CASSVGRVNTEAFF
>TRBV30|TRBJ2-2|-|-|12
TGTGCCTGGACAGGGAACACCGGGGAGCTGTTTTTT
CAWTGNTGELFF
>TRBV4-1|TRBJ1-1|-|TRBD1|15
TGCGCCAGCAGCCATCCCGGACAGGGAGATACTGAAGCTTTCTTT
CASSHPGQGDTEAFF
>TRBV7-9|TRBJ2-1|-|TRBD1|18
TGTGCCAGCAGCTTCCGACAGGGGCAAAGGTGGATAGGCAATGAGCAGTTCTTC
CASSFRQGQRWIGNEQFF
>TRBV24-1|TRBJ2-1|-|TRBD2|14
TGTGCCACCAGTGTGGGGAGGGTTCGCAATGAGCAGTTCTTC
CATSVGRVRNEQFF
>TRBV7-8|TRBJ1-4|-|-|17
TGTGCCAGCAGCAGACGACACGAAGAAGCGGCTAATGAAAAACTGTTTTTT
CASSRRHEEAANEKLFF